This is a list of T cell receptor beta chains from one sample in a study of blood T cell repertoires in COVID-19. Clones were sequenced by immunoSEQ multiplex PCR, and TCRdb holds only the in-frame ones, with some missing. The sample has some 15,000 clones, 75% seen once; the top ten hold about 13%. Sequencing used peripheral blood. The receptors shown here come from a man aged 55 to 70 with acute or convalescent COVID-19. The CDR3 runs from the conserved cysteine through the conserved F or W. A D gene is named only where the DNA matches it firmly. Size is omitted from some rows. Given values are once, few, many or a class for expanded clones.

j_gene,v_gene,abundance,d_gene,CDR3nt,CDR3aa
TRBJ2-4,TRBV5-1,NA,NA,TGCGCCAGCAGCTTGGACAACCGGGGTACAACCATTCAGTACTTC,CASSLDNRGTTIQYF
TRBJ1-1,TRBV18,NA,TRBD1,TGTGCCAGCTCCCGGGACAGGACTGAAGCTTTCTTT,CASSRDRTEAFF
TRBJ2-3,TRBV7-2,NA,TRBD2,TGTGCCAGCAGCCCTCGGACTAGCGGGTCAGATACGCAGTATTTT,CASSPRTSGSDTQYF
TRBJ1-1,TRBV5-1,NA,NA,TGCGCCAGCACCGTCATCTCTACAGGGAACACTGAAGCTTTCTTT,CASTVISTGNTEAFF
TRBJ2-1,TRBV5-1,NA,TRBD2,TGCGCCAGCAGCTTCATCGGGGGGGCGTTTGAGCAGTTCTTC,CASSFIGGAFEQFF
TRBJ2-3,TRBV5-4,NA,TRBD2,TGTGCCAGCAGCTTGGGGAGGACTAGTTCAGATACGCAGTATTTT,CASSLGRTSSDTQYF
TRBJ2-1,TRBV11-2,NA,TRBD1,TGTGCCAGCAGTCCCGACAGGGGGGCCTTTAAGGAGCAGTTCTTC,CASSPDRGAFKEQFF
TRBJ1-2,TRBV6-5,NA,TRBD1,TGTGCCAGCAGTTTGGGATGGACAGGGCACTATGGCTACACCTTC,CASSLGWTGHYGYTF
TRBJ2-7,TRBV19,NA,TRBD1,TGTGCCAGCAATACCCCGGGACAGGGTGTTTACGAGCAGTACTTC,CASNTPGQGVYEQYF
TRBJ2-2,TRBV29-1,medium-sized,TRBD2,TGCAGCGTTGAAGTTGGTAGAGGGACTAGCGGGAGGGCCGTCCCCGGGGAGCTGTTTTTT,CSVEVGRGTSGRAVPGELFF
TRBJ2-4,TRBV18,NA,NA,TGTGCCAGCTCCCTCGGACTCGTAGCCAAAAACATTCAGTACTTC,CASSLGLVAKNIQYF
TRBJ2-2,TRBV27,NA,TRBD1,TGTGCCAGCGGGACAGGGACAGGGAACACCGGGGAGCTGTTTTTT,CASGTGTGNTGELFF
TRBJ2-7,TRBV7-2,NA,NA,TGTGCCAGCAGCTTAGGTCCAGGTTCTGGGTACGAGCAGTACTTC,CASSLGPGSGYEQYF
TRBJ2-3,TRBV7-2,NA,TRBD2,TGTGCCAGCAGCTTATTTTCGGGAGGTTCGCAGTATTTT,CASSLFSGGSQYF
TRBJ1-6,TRBV9,few,TRBD1,TGTGCCAGCAGCAGCCGAGGGACAGGGGCTTCACCCCTCCACTTT,CASSSRGTGASPLHF
TRBJ1-2,TRBV29-1,NA,NA,TGCAGCGTGCCTACCACAGGGAACTATGGCTACACCTTC,CSVPTTGNYGYTF
TRBJ1-6,TRBV27,NA,TRBD1,TGTGCCAGCAGTTCCGGGACAGCTGAGTCACCCCTCCACTTT,CASSSGTAESPLHF
TRBJ2-1,TRBV6-2/TRBV6-3,NA,TRBD1,TGTGCCAGCAGTTACCCGACAGGGTCCTACAATGAGCAGTTCTTC,CASSYPTGSYNEQFF
TRBJ2-1,TRBV29-1,NA,TRBD2,TGCAGCGTTGAAGAAGCGGGAATATACAATGAGCAGTTCTTC,CSVEEAGIYNEQFF
TRBJ2-1,TRBV10-3,NA,TRBD1,TGTGCCATCAGCGTCGACAGGGGATATGAGCAGTTCTTC,CAISVDRGYEQFF
TRBJ2-3,TRBV5-6,NA,NA,TGTGCCAGCAGCCCCGTCGGAGGCACAGATACGCAGTATTTT,CASSPVGGTDTQYF
TRBJ2-6,TRBV11-2,NA,NA,TGTGCCAGCAGCCCCGGTGTAATCGCTGGGGCCAACGTCCTGACTTTC,CASSPGVIAGANVLTF
TRBJ1-3,TRBV10-3,NA,NA,TGTGCCATCAGTGTAGGAGGTTGGGTACCCTCTGGAAACACCATATATTTT,CAISVGGWVPSGNTIYF
TRBJ2-2,TRBV4-3,NA,NA,TGCGCCAGCAGCCGAAGGGGGATGGGAACCGCCGGGGAGCTGTTTTTT,CASSRRGMGTAGELFF
TRBJ1-1,TRBV19,NA,NA,TGTGCCAGTAGGAACAGGGTGAACACTGAAGCTTTCTTT,CASRNRVNTEAFF
TRBJ1-2,TRBV10-3,medium-sized,NA,TGTGCCATCAGTGAGTCGAGTCAGGGTTATGGCTACACCTTC,CAISESSQGYGYTF
TRBJ2-7,TRBV6-2/TRBV6-3,NA,NA,TGTGCCAGCAGTTACTCACCCTTGGAGGACAGAAACTCCTACGAGCAGTACTTC,CASSYSPLEDRNSYEQYF